The 32 T cell receptor beta chains given below trace back to one sample, sequenced in a study of molecular identifiers for immune sequencing clone quantification. TCRdb fed the PCR reads into MiXCR, producing one record per CDR3 protein. The sample lists about half a million distinct CDR3 sequences; 20% to 25% were seen once. The source material was naive CD8+ T cells from blood, with Jurkat cell RNA spiked in. The subset was: FACS-sorted CD8+CD4-CCR7+CD45RA+ naive T cells. These receptors were collected from a human donor in good health. Some libraries in this study had Jurkat cell RNA spiked in.

Note on this clonotype: A read error is possible here, since a much larger clone lies one base away. V gene TRBV7-8 combines with J gene TRBJ2-3, with 13 bases fitting TRBD2. Germline V gene data show CDR1 as SGHVS and CDR2 as FQNEAQ. CDR3 length equals 21 residues. CDR3 coding DNA: TGTGCCTGCAGCCTCATACACGGGACTAGCGGGGAAGTCATTAGCACAGATACGCAGTATTTT. Encoded protein: CACSLIHGTSGEVISTDTQYF.

This clonotype was found many times. This chain links TRBV4-1 with TRBJ2-2, with 7 nucleotides matching TRBD2. The CDR3 runs 15 residues. J lost 6 bases, V lost 4 bases, and 8 bases had no gene match. CDR1 MGHRA and CDR2 YSYEKL come from the germline V gene. In DNA form, the CDR3 reads TGCGCCAGCAGCCGTTCAAGCGGGGCCTCCGGGGAGCTGTTTTTT. Its protein product is CASSRSSGASGELFF.

This chain uses TRBV7-9 with TRBJ1-1; 8 nucleotides line up with TRBD1. The germline V gene has CDR1 SEHNR and CDR2 FQNEAQ (reference sequence). The CDR3 is made up of 16 amino acids. Losses at the gene ends were 4 bases for V and 0 bases for J; bases not matched to a gene: 7. In DNA, the CDR3 is TGTGCCAGCAGCTCCTGGGGGACAGGAATGAACACTGAAGCTTTCTTT. The encoded protein is CASSSWGTGMNTEAFF.

The chain carries TRBV12-3 or TRBV12-4 and TRBJ2-3; 10 nucleotides agree with TRBD2. The trim removed 2 bases at V and 4 bases at J, leaving 12 bases unmatched. The length of the CDR3 is 18 residues. CDR3 residues: CASSLSVLAGVRADTQYF. CDR3 in DNA: TGTGCCAGCAGTTTATCTGTCCTAGCGGGAGTTCGGGCAGATACGCAGTATTTT.

This clonotype was picked up many times. The rearrangement uses TRBV4-3 and TRBJ2-3; D is unresolved. Germline V gene sequence: CDR1 LGHNA, CDR2 YSLEER. The V end lost 1 base, the J end lost 4 bases, and 9 bases lay between the germline ends. This CDR3 has 14 residues. The CDR3 DNA reads TGCGCCAGCAGCCAAGTAAGGGTTGCAGATACGCAGTATTTT. Translating it yields CASSQVRVADTQYF.

This clonotype was detected many times. This chain uses TRBV30 with TRBJ2-2, with D hard to call. Deletions cut 0 bases from V and 7 bases from J, with 6 bases between. This CDR3 is 12 amino acids long. The germline CDR1 and CDR2 sequences are GTSNPN and SVGIG (reference sequence). For the CDR3, the DNA is TGTGCCTGGAGTGTAATTATCGGGGAGCTGTTTTTT. This encodes CAWSVIIGELFF.

This chain uses TRBV7-3 with TRBJ2-7, with a weak D call TRBD2 (5 bases). Germline values: CDR1 SGHTA, CDR2 FQGTGA. CDR3 length: 15 amino acids. V was pared by 6 bases and J by 2 bases, with 17 bases between. This CDR3 is CASRQHGFGTYEQYF. In nucleotides, the CDR3 is TGTGCCAGCAGGCAACACGGCTTCGGGACCTACGAGCAGTACTTC.

The rearrangement joins TRBV12-3 or TRBV12-4 to TRBJ2-2; D ambiguous. The CDR3 totals 15 residues. The V end was cut by 5 bases, the J end by 3 bases, with 13 bases between. The CDR3 protein is CASSTPRVHTGELFF. The CDR3 nucleotides read TGTGCCAGCAGTACCCCCCGGGTCCACACCGGGGAGCTGTTTTTT.

This clonotype has ten or more counts. The J gene is TRBJ1-5, the V gene TRBV19, with D hard to call. Germline V gene data show CDR1 as LNHDA and CDR2 as SQIVND (reference sequence). Trimming stripped 4 bases from V and 7 bases from J, with 14 bases between. This CDR3 region has 14 residues. The DNA of the CDR3 is TGTGCCAGTAGTAATCCCAGAACGGTCCAGCCCCAGCATTTT. Residues: CASSNPRTVQPQHF.

The V call is TRBV10-3, the J call TRBJ1-2, with a tentative D call TRBD1 (5 bases). CDR3 size: 15 residues. Germline values: CDR1 ENHRY, CDR2 SYGVKD. Trimming cost V 4 bases and J 1 base, with 13 bases left between them. The CDR3 region has the DNA TGTGCCATCAGTGCGAGGGACGGTGGTAACTATGGCTACACCTTC. Amino acids: CAISARDGGNYGYTF.

As regards this clonotype: This sequence may be a read error, since a much larger clone differs from it by one base. CDR3 bases: TGTGCCAGCAGCCGCGGACTAGCGGAAGAGGCCCAGTACTTC. Protein: CASSRGLAEEAQYF. This chain connects TRBV12-3 or TRBV12-4 to TRBJ2-5, with TRBD2 matching 10 bases. The CDR3 has 14 amino acids.

About this clonotype: Possible read error: a much larger clone is one base away. This chain joins TRBV20-1 and TRBJ2-7; a possible D gene is TRBD1 (5 bases). Germline loops: CDR1 DFQATT, CDR2 SNEGSKA (reference sequence). CDR3 length: 16 amino acids. The CDR3 reads CRARPSPDTSSYEQYF. DNA for the CDR3: TGCAGAGCTAGACCATCCCCGGACACGAGCTCCTACGAGCAGTACTTC.

This clonotype has ten or more counts. V gene TRBV9 combines with J gene TRBJ1-1; maybe TRBD1 (5 bases). This CDR3 comprises 15 residues. V gave up 4 bases and J gave up 5 bases, with 18 bases separating them. Germline CDR1 SGDLS, CDR2 YYNGEE. The CDR3 sequence is CASSLGWGTETEAFF. CDR3 coding DNA: TGTGCCAGCAGCCTAGGTTGGGGGACCGAGACTGAAGCTTTCTTT.

This clonotype occurred a few times. This chain connects TRBV20-1 to TRBJ2-1; 11 bases fit TRBD2. CDR3 length: 16 amino acids. J was trimmed by 1 base and V by 1 base; bases with no gene match: 3. Per germline, CDR1 DFQATT and CDR2 SNEGSKA (reference sequence). As DNA, the CDR3 is TGCAGTGCTAGAGGGGGACTAGCGGCTTCCTACAATGAGCAGTTCTTC. Residues: CSARGGLAASYNEQFF.

On this clonotype: A much bigger clone sits one base away, suggesting this may be a read error. V and J are TRBV21-1 and TRBJ1-5; TRBD1 is the table's D call and was not checked against the DNA. TRBV21-1 is labeled a pseudogene. CDR3 length equals 15 residues. The CDR3 here is CASSKDRATRKPRHF. In nucleotides, the CDR3 is TGTGCCAGCAGCAAAGACAGGGCTACAAGGAAGCCCCGGCATTTT.

This clonotype occurred many times. The genes are TRBV20-1 and TRBJ2-7; 7 bases are a match to TRBD2. The trim removed 6 bases at V and 3 bases at J, leaving 11 bases unmatched. From germline, CDR1 is DFQATT and CDR2 SNEGSKA (reference sequence). The CDR3 runs to 14 residues. The CDR3 DNA follows: TGCAGTGCGGATCCTTCCTGGGGGGGCTACGAGCAGTACTTC. Its translation: CSADPSWGGYEQYF.

The V gene is TRBV4-3, the J gene TRBJ2-3, with a weak D call TRBD1 (6 bases). V was trimmed by 4 bases and J by 4 bases, leaving 15 bases between them. Germline-derived CDR1 and CDR2 are LGHNA and YSLEER. The CDR3 is 15 amino acids. This chain's CDR3 is CASSPFQGYADTQYF. CDR3 DNA: TGCGCCAGCAGCCCTTTTCAGGGGTATGCAGATACGCAGTATTTT.

V and J are TRBV6-2 or TRBV6-3 and TRBJ2-2; TRBD1 matches at 9 bases. The germline gives CDR1 MNHEY, CDR2 SVGEGT. V shed 2 bases and J 3 bases; nucleotides not matched to a gene: 4. CDR3 length: 16 residues. In nucleotides, the CDR3 is TGTGCCAGCAGTTACAGGGACAGGGTCGACACCGGGGAGCTGTTTTTT. Amino acid sequence: CASSYRDRVDTGELFF.

Many counts were recorded for this clonotype. The chain recombines TRBV12-3 or TRBV12-4 with TRBJ2-3; no clear D gene. This CDR3 comprises 12 residues. The V gene lost 6 bases and the J gene lost 4 bases, with 8 bases spanning the gap. The chain's CDR3 is CASSFSSDTQYF. CDR3 coding DNA: TGTGCCAGCAGCTTTAGCTCAGATACGCAGTATTTT.

There are a few counts of this clonotype. The gene calls are TRBV7-9 and TRBJ2-7, with 7 bases aligning to TRBD1. The germline gives CDR1 SEHNR, CDR2 FQNEAQ (reference sequence). With V trimmed by 1 base and J by 7 bases, 7 bases remained unmatched. The CDR3 runs 14 residues. The CDR3 is CASSLGKTGREQYF. CDR3 bases: TGTGCCAGCAGCTTAGGGAAGACAGGGCGAGAGCAGTACTTC. The variable domain in full, completed from reference TRBV7-9 and TRBJ2-7, reads DTGVSQNPRHKITKRGQNVTFRCDPISEHNRLYWYRQTLGQGPEFLTYFQNEAQLEKSRLLSDRFSAERPKGSFSTLEIQRTEQGDSAMYLCASSLGKTGREQYFGPGTRLTVT.

This clonotype occurred many times. V is TRBV4-3 and J is TRBJ2-7, with 8 bases that match TRBD1. The V and J ends lost 0 bases and 4 bases, in that order; junction bases with no gene match: 8. CDR3 size: 16 residues. The germline V gene has CDR1 LGHNA and CDR2 YSLEER. The CDR3 sequence: CASSQDRTGSVYEQYF. In nucleotides, the CDR3 is TGCGCCAGCAGCCAAGATAGGACAGGGTCTGTGTACGAGCAGTACTTC.

CDR3 residues: CASSLDWGRNHEQYF. In DNA, the CDR3 is TGTGCCAGCAGCTTAGACTGGGGGCGGAATCACGAGCAGTACTTC. This chain uses TRBV11-3 with TRBJ2-7, with D perhaps matching TRBD1 (6 bases). The germline CDR1 and CDR2 sequences are SGHNT and YENEEA. Trimming stripped 0 bases from V and 5 bases from J, with 14 bases between. This CDR3 has 15 residues.

V gene TRBV12-3 or TRBV12-4 combines with J gene TRBJ1-1; tentative D call: TRBD1 (5 bases). Trimming removed 5 bases at V and 3 bases at J, with 13 bases between. CDR3 length: 14 residues. CDR3 DNA sequence: TGTGCCAGCAGTGGCGGGGGTTTATACACTGAAGCTTTCTTT. It codes for CASSGGGLYTEAFF.

This clonotype was observed at least ten times. V and J are TRBV27 and TRBJ1-5; a possible D gene is TRBD1 (6 bases). Germline V gene lookup returns CDR1 MNHEY and CDR2 SMNVEV (reference sequence). CDR3 length: 14 amino acids. Trimming took 2 bases from V and 5 from J, leaving 10 bases between them. The chain's CDR3 is CASSLMPGDQPQHF. In nucleotides, the CDR3 is TGTGCCAGCAGTTTAATGCCAGGGGATCAGCCCCAGCATTTT.

The J gene is TRBJ2-5, the V gene TRBV7-6; 7 nucleotides match TRBD1. Per the germline V gene, CDR1 is SGHVS and CDR2 is FNYEAQ. V dropped 7 bases and J dropped 7; count of bases not matched to a gene: 21. The CDR3 contains 17 residues. In DNA, the CDR3 is TGTGCCAGCAACGATTTCCGTTCCGGGACAGCCTATGGGACCCAGTACTTC. Its translation is CASNDFRSGTAYGTQYF.

As for this clonotype: Since a much larger clone is just one base distant, this may be a read error. The J gene is TRBJ2-5, the V gene TRBV7-6; 7 bases match TRBD2. Germline V lookup: CDR1 SGHVS, CDR2 FNYEAQ. This CDR3 is 12 amino acids long. Unmatched junction bases numbered 7, after V lost 5 bases and J lost 10 bases. CDR3 sequence: CASSPVPGGQYF. The CDR3 DNA is TGTGCCAGCAGCCCGGTCCCGGGGGGCCAGTACTTC.

This clonotype was seen more than once but under ten times. V usage is TRBV7-9 and J usage is TRBJ1-4, with a tentative D call TRBD1 (5 bases). The CDR3 extends over 15 amino acids. Between the trimmed V and J ends, which lost 3 bases and 4 bases, there was a span of 12 bases. Germline V gives CDR1 SEHNR, CDR2 FQNEAQ (reference sequence). The CDR3 loop is CASSLSGNNNEKLFF. CDR3 nucleotides: TGTGCCAGCAGCTTGTCAGGGAATAATAATGAAAAACTGTTTTTT.

This clonotype showed up many times. The chain couples TRBV29-1 to TRBJ1-3; weak D call: TRBD1 (5 bases). V lost 7 bases and J lost 2, with 15 bases in between. The CDR3 consists of 14 residues. Germline V gene data show CDR1 as SQVTM and CDR2 as ANQGSEA. For the CDR3, the DNA is TGCAGCGCTGCCCGGGACTCGGCTGGAAACACCATATATTTT. Protein sequence: CSAARDSAGNTIYF.

V gene TRBV3-1 combines with J gene TRBJ2-1; D may match TRBD1 or TRBD2 (5 bases each). The CDR3 spans 17 residues. Germline lookup yields CDR1 LGHDT and CDR2 YNNKEL (reference sequence). V lost 0 bases, J lost 3 bases, and 15 bases lay in between. CDR3 sequence (DNA): TGTGCCAGCAGCCAAGATCCCCTGAGGGACGGCTACAATGAGCAGTTCTTC. It encodes CASSQDPLRDGYNEQFF.

The V call is TRBV24-1, the J call TRBJ2-3, with D unclear. Germline V gene lookup returns CDR1 KGHDR and CDR2 SFDVKD. Trimming took off 4 bases at V and 11 bases at J, with 15 bases between the two ends. There are 13 residues in the CDR3. CDR3 sequence (DNA): TGTGCCACCAGTGAGGACGACGGTCGGATGCAGTATTTT. It encodes CATSEDDGRMQYF.

The V and J genes are TRBV18 and TRBJ2-7; 7 bases align to TRBD1. The CDR3 has 17 amino acids. V shed 3 bases and J 2 bases; nucleotides not matched to a gene: 13. Per germline, CDR1 KGHSH and CDR2 LQKENI. The CDR3 DNA follows: TGTGCCAGCTCACCCAATCTCCCCGGGACAGTCACCTACGAGCAGTACTTC. This encodes CASSPNLPGTVTYEQYF.

Details on this clonotype: Germline is not matched at one junction end, which may reflect a read error. The chain employs TRBV9 and TRBJ2-6; TRBD1 might be the D (5 bases). The CDR3 length is 17 residues. Germline CDR1 SGDLS, CDR2 YYNGEE. CDR3: CASSVDPGIPGANVPTF. CDR3 nucleotide sequence: TGTGCCAGCAGCGTAGACCCAGGGATCCCTGGGGCCAACGTCCCGACTTTC. The full variable domain, in which reference TRBV9 and TRBJ2-6 provide the parts outside the CDR3, is DSGVTQTPKHLITATGQRVTLRCSPRSGDLSVYWYQQSLDQGLQFLIQYYNGEERAKGNILERFSAQQFPDLHSELNLSSLELGDSALYFCASSVDPGIPGANVPTFGAGSRLTVL.